This T cell receptor (beta chain) was found in a study of T cells in Graves' hyperthyroidism and ophthalmopathy. The CDR3 totals 14 residues. V was pared by 2 bases and J by 6 bases, with 6 bases of the junction left unmatched. TCR beta CDR3 sequences were amplified from RNA transcripts. The HTBI primer set was used in a first-round RT-PCR of the TCR CDR3. TCRdb ran MiXCR on the multiplex PCR reads and lists one entry per CDR3 protein. In the table there are approximately 260,000 distinct CDR3 sequences, roughly 15% of which are singletons. The sequence was collected from a woman in her fifties or sixties with Graves' hyperthyroidism that later progressed to Graves' ophthalmopathy. Sequencing used blood. This chain uses TRBV12-3 or TRBV12-4 with TRBJ1-1; 7 positions match TRBD1. CDR3 sequence: CASSLRHRGSEAFF. The CDR3 coding sequence is TGTGCCAGCAGTTTACGGCACAGGGGTTCTGAAGCTTTCTTT.